This TCR beta chain was obtained from a study of vaccination effects on CD4 cells after COVID-19. With respect to this clone: No antigen is known for it.

Antigen-specific CD4+ T cells expanded by the ViraFEST assay with viral peptide pools were then sequenced. Subsequent to roughly 9 days of culture, CD4+ T cells were isolated. V was pared by 3 bases and J by 0 bases, with 12 bases between. The CDR3 extends over 16 amino acids. CDR1 and CDR2 (germline): SGHAT, FQDESV (reference sequence). The method was immunoSEQ multiplex PCR; TCRdb's version includes in-frame clones alone and lacks a portion of them. The sample holds around 31,000 clones; about 66% are singletons and the top ten take 25% to 30%. The sequenced sample was CD4+ T cells from PBMCs cultured with HCoV-229E spike peptides, obtained before COVID-19 vaccination. The source is a human donor who received a COVID-19 vaccine. The genes are TRBV11-1 and TRBJ2-1; perhaps TRBD2 as D (6 bases). CDR3 sequence: CASSFGGPSSYNEQFF. The CDR3 nucleotides read TGTGCCAGCAGCTTCGGAGGGCCTAGCTCCTACAATGAGCAGTTCTTC. The whole variable domain, filled in from reference TRBV11-1 and TRBJ2-1, reads EAEVAQSPRYKITEKSQAVAFWCDPISGHATLYWYRQILGQGPELLVQFQDESVVDDSQLPKDRFSAERLKGVDSTLKIQPAELGDSAMYLCASSFGGPSSYNEQFFGPGTRLTVL.